The TCR beta chain described here comes from a study of cytomegalovirus exposure and HLA in healthy donors. About the research overall: Out of 398 genotyped donors, roughly 80% belonged to the Caucasian-associated ancestry cluster.

This CDR3 comprises 16 residues. Germline V gene data show CDR1 as SGHTA and CDR2 as FQGTGA. After removal of 5 bases from V and 1 base from J, the junction contained 10 bases not matched to a gene. The primer mix had 60 Vbeta and 13 Jbeta primers. Assay used: immunoSEQ multiplex PCR; TCRdb lists only in-frame clones, some missing. This table holds 65,000 to 80,000 clones. With respect to this clone: Its antigen is unknown.

Regarding the study as a whole: A later analysis linked a missense variant in DCLRE1C to the trimming of TCR beta V and J genes. CMV antigen specificity was confirmed in vitro for a few CMV-associated chains. Cytomegalovirus association was listed for approximately 150 TCR beta chains.

V usage is TRBV7-3 and J usage is TRBJ2-7; 8 bases align to TRBD1. The receptor was isolated from a man aged 25-45 years in good health and CMV-seronegative. Sequenced material: PBMCs. This CDR3 is CASSPMDRVTSYEQYF. In DNA form, the CDR3 reads TGTGCCAGCAGCCCTATGGACAGGGTTACTTCCTACGAGCAGTACTTC.